Each of the 14 T cell receptor beta chains below was sequenced from the same sample in a study of long-term antiretroviral therapy in people with HIV. They ran version v3.0 of the immunoSEQ assay at survey level. Some clones are missing from TCRdb's copy, which holds only in-frame ones; the method was immunoSEQ multiplex PCR. Of more than 20,000 clones detected, roughly 85% appear once; the ten largest clones hold around 10%. This material consisted of unsorted PBMCs, taken 2.4 years after starting antiretroviral therapy. The receptors were gathered from a man in his forties with HIV.

CDR3 sequence (DNA): TGTGCCATCAGTGAGGCCCTAGCGGGGCAGTTCTTC. As protein: CAISEALAGQFF. The chain links TRBV10-3 to TRBJ2-1, with 8 bases matching TRBD2. With V trimmed by 2 bases and J by 12 bases, 3 bases remained unmatched. This CDR3 has 12 residues. Germline lookup yields CDR1 ENHRY and CDR2 SYGVKD.

The rearrangement joins TRBV27 to TRBJ1-2; D is unresolved. In germline, CDR1 is MNHEY, CDR2 SMNVEV (reference sequence). V was shortened by 7 bases and J by 2 bases, with 20 bases between the two germline ends. CDR3 size: 16 residues. CDR3 amino acids: CASTPGTAPFNYGYTF. Here the CDR3 DNA reads TGTGCCAGCACTCCTGGTACAGCACCCTTCAACTATGGCTACACCTTC.

Sample share makes this clone medium-sized (0.01 to 0.1%). The chain recombines TRBV6-5 with TRBJ1-2; no firm D call. Deletions cut 1 base from V and 6 bases from J, with 18 bases between. The CDR3 consists of 16 residues. Germline assignment: CDR1 MNHEY and CDR2 SVGAGI. The CDR3 DNA sequence: TGTGCCAGCAGTTACTACCCAGGTCGTTTTGTGAATGGCTACACCTTC. Its protein product is CASSYYPGRFVNGYTF.

The CDR3 region is CASSTTDSYTGELFF. The CDR3 region has the DNA TGTGCCAGCAGTACCACGGACAGCTACACCGGGGAGCTGTTTTTT. The rearrangement joins TRBV6-1 to TRBJ2-2; TRBD1 might be the D (6 bases). CDR1 and CDR2 from the germline V gene are MNHNS and SASEGT. The length of the CDR3 is 15 residues. Trimming removed 5 bases from V and 3 bases from J, with 13 bases in between.

The rearrangement links TRBV28 to TRBJ2-7; TRBD1 matches 8 bases. V shed 8 bases and J 5 bases; nucleotides not matched to a gene: 8. Germline V gene lookup returns CDR1 MDHEN and CDR2 SYDVKM. The CDR3 covers 13 residues. DNA for the CDR3: TGTGCCAGCTCGGACAGGGTTCGCGACGAGCAGTACTTC. It yields the protein CASSDRVRDEQYF.

The rearrangement uses TRBV10-2 and TRBJ1-1; the D gene is possibly TRBD1 (5 bases). V was shortened by 4 bases and J by 5 bases, with 14 bases between the two germline ends. Germline CDR1 WSHSY, CDR2 SAAADI. The CDR3 is 14 residues long. The CDR3, as DNA: TGCGCCAGCAGTGTGACCCCCGGGGGGACTGAAGCTTTCTTT. This codes for CASSVTPGGTEAFF.

This clone was observed a handful of times. The chain employs TRBV11-2 and TRBJ1-3, with D perhaps matching TRBD1 (6 bases). CDR1 is SGHAT, CDR2 FQNNGV, per germline. The CDR3 runs to 16 residues. V was shortened by 1 base and J by 0 bases, with 10 bases between the two germline ends. Written as DNA, the CDR3 is TGTGCCAGCAGCTTAGGAAAGGGGGACTCTGGAAACACCATATATTTT. Encoded protein: CASSLGKGDSGNTIYF.

This rearrangement joins TRBV29-1 to TRBJ2-1; TRBD2 matches 7 bases. The CDR3 spans 14 residues. After removal of 8 bases from V and 3 bases from J, the junction contained 10 bases not matched to a gene. CDR1 is SQVTM, CDR2 ANQGSEA, per germline. The CDR3 DNA reads as TGCAGCTTTCAGCGGGAACCCTTCTACAATGAGCAGTTCTTC. It translates to CSFQREPFYNEQFF.

V gene TRBV6-1 combines with J gene TRBJ2-7; the match to TRBD2 covers 9 bases. Germline lookup yields CDR1 MNHNS and CDR2 SASEGT. V lost 4 bases, J lost 6 bases, and 13 bases stayed unmatched. The length of the CDR3 is 16 residues. This CDR3 reads CASSVGSGGPKGEQYF. CDR3 bases: TGTGCCAGCAGTGTGGGTAGCGGGGGCCCTAAGGGCGAGCAGTACTTC.

The genes are TRBV10-2 and TRBJ2-2; 8 nucleotides match TRBD2. This CDR3 has 15 amino acids. V lost 11 bases to trimming and J lost 4 bases; unmatched junction nucleotides: 12. Germline CDR1 is WSHSY and CDR2 is SAAADI. CDR3 sequence (DNA): TGCGCCTCGTGGTATGGGCGGGGGGCCACCGGGGAGCTGTTTTTT. This gives the protein CASWYGRGATGELFF.

This chain links TRBV7-6 with TRBJ2-2; 13 positions match TRBD2. Germline lookup yields CDR1 SGHVS and CDR2 FNYEAQ. The V gene end was trimmed by 1 base and the J gene end by 6 bases; junction bases not matched to a gene: 5. The CDR3 sequence is 17 residues long. The CDR3 coding sequence is TGTGCCAGCAGCTTAGATGAGGGACTAGCGGGATCCGGGGAGCTGTTTTTT. Its translation: CASSLDEGLAGSGELFF. The variable domain in full, completed from reference TRBV7-6 and TRBJ2-2, reads GAGVSQSPRYKVTKRGQDVALRCDPISGHVSLYWYRQALGQGPEFLTYFNYEAQQDKSGLPNDRFSAERPEGSISTLTIQRTEQRDSAMYRCASSLDEGLAGSGELFFGEGSRLTVL.

The genes are TRBV11-3 and TRBJ2-7; tentatively, D is TRBD2 (6 bases). The CDR3 has 14 amino acids. Germline V gene lookup returns CDR1 SGHNT and CDR2 YENEEA. The ends were cut back, 5 bases at V and 0 bases at J, with 11 bases in the middle. The CDR3 DNA follows: TGTGCCAGCAGCCCCGGGAGCGTCTCCTACGAGCAGTACTTC. It yields the protein CASSPGSVSYEQYF.

The chain recombines TRBV7-9 with TRBJ1-5; a weak D match, TRBD1 (5 bases). CDR1 and CDR2 (germline): SEHNR, FQNEAQ (reference sequence). Trimming removed 5 bases at V and 6 bases at J, with 20 bases between. The CDR3 consists of 16 residues. The CDR3 loop is CASSPLQTAPSQPQHF. In DNA form, the CDR3 reads TGTGCCAGCAGCCCCCTCCAGACAGCCCCTAGTCAGCCCCAGCATTTT.

This clone is labeled medium-sized (0.01 to 0.1%). The rearrangement links TRBV19 to TRBJ1-3; D is undetermined. Germline CDR1 and CDR2: LNHDA and SQIVND (reference sequence). With 6 bases removed from V and 0 bases from J, the gap between germline ends came to 9 bases. The CDR3 consists of 14 residues. The CDR3 DNA follows: TGTGCCAGTAGCGACCCCGACTCTGGAAACACCATATATTTT. Its translation: CASSDPDSGNTIYF.